This entry lists 26 T cell receptor beta chains sequenced from one sample in a study of early T cells in non-severe SARS-CoV-2 infection. TCRdb called the 5' RACE reads again in MiXCR, with one record for every CDR3 protein. The sample lists about 98,000 distinct CDR3 sequences, roughly 9.6% occurring once. The sequencing sample was made of whole blood. The receptors stem from an adult who was a healthcare worker with PCR-confirmed SARS-CoV-2 infection or an uninfected control (not recorded which).

This clonotype has ten or more counts. The CDR3 coding sequence is TGTGCCAGCACCATACTAGGCCCCTACAATGAGCAGTTCTTC. It translates to CASTILGPYNEQFF. J is TRBJ2-1 and V is TRBV12-3 or TRBV12-4; D possibly corresponds to TRBD2 (5 bases). V lost 7 bases and J 2 bases, leaving 12 bases between the germline ends. The CDR3 totals 14 residues.

This chain joins TRBV20-1 and TRBJ2-2; 10 nucleotides line up with TRBD2. Germline V gene sequence: CDR1 DFQATT, CDR2 SNEGSKA (reference sequence). The ends lost 0 bases at V and 6 bases at J; junction bases unmatched: 4. The CDR3 runs to 15 residues. Here the CDR3 DNA reads TGCAGTGCTAGAGATCCAGCGGGAGGGCCCGGGGAGCTGTTTTTT. Encoded protein: CSARDPAGGPGELFF.

This clonotype came up many times. The chain combines TRBV7-6 with TRBJ2-1, with 8 bases identical to TRBD1. This CDR3 spans 15 amino acids. The germline V gene has CDR1 SGHVS and CDR2 FNYEAQ. The V and J ends lost 0 bases and 7 bases, in that order; junction bases with no gene match: 5. CDR3 loop: CASSLAGQVGNEQFF. The CDR3 DNA follows: TGTGCCAGCAGCTTAGCGGGACAGGTCGGTAATGAGCAGTTCTTC.

The gene calls are TRBV12-3 or TRBV12-4 and TRBJ2-2; tentatively, D is TRBD1 (6 bases). The CDR3 contains 13 residues. V gave up 8 bases and J gave up 2 bases, with 9 bases separating them. The CDR3 loop reads CASETGNTGELFF. CDR3 DNA: TGTGCCAGCGAGACAGGAAACACCGGGGAGCTGTTTTTT.

In its sample, this clonotype was seen a few times. The chain carries TRBV29-1 and TRBJ1-1, with D possibly being TRBD1 (5 bases). Germline CDR1 reads SQVTM; CDR2 reads ANQGSEA. The CDR3 contains 11 residues. V was cut by 4 bases and J by 3 bases, with 6 bases left in between. As DNA, the CDR3 is TGCAGCGTTGTCAGGGACACTGAAGCTTTCTTT. This codes for CSVVRDTEAFF.

This clonotype was counted only a few times. The J gene is TRBJ2-5, the V gene TRBV20-1, with a tentative D call TRBD1 (6 bases). This CDR3 has 13 residues. V lost 0 bases, J lost 7 bases, and 12 bases lay in between. The germline CDR1 and CDR2 sequences are DFQATT and SNEGSKA (reference sequence). The CDR3 DNA reads as TGCAGTGCTAGAGATCGGACAGAGGGGACCCAGTACTTC. Its translation: CSARDRTEGTQYF.

The chain couples TRBV29-1 to TRBJ2-7, with D tentatively TRBD1 (7 bases). There are 14 residues in the CDR3. Per germline, CDR1 SQVTM and CDR2 ANQGSEA. The V end lost 3 bases, the J end lost 0 bases, and 12 bases lay between the germline ends. The DNA of the CDR3 is TGCAGCGTTGAGACCAGGGGGGACTCCTACGAGCAGTACTTC. Translation gives CSVETRGDSYEQYF.

This clonotype was seen a handful of times. The chain is built from TRBV6-5 and TRBJ2-3; tentatively, D is TRBD1 or TRBD2 (5 bases each). Trimming pared 6 bases from V and 6 bases from J, leaving 13 bases between. CDR3 length: 13 residues. The germline gives CDR1 MNHEY, CDR2 SVGAGI. The CDR3: CASRTGLRDTQYF. The CDR3, as DNA: TGTGCCAGCAGAACGGGGCTTCGGGATACGCAGTATTTT.

The chain has TRBV12-3 or TRBV12-4 and TRBJ1-2; D is possibly TRBD1 (5 bases). This CDR3 comprises 14 residues. Trimming left V 5 bases short and J 0 bases short, with 10 bases between. CDR3: CASSGLTANYGYTF. DNA for the CDR3: TGTGCCAGCAGTGGCCTGACAGCTAACTATGGCTACACCTTC.

The genes are TRBV5-1 and TRBJ2-1; D remains unclear. The CDR3 runs to 15 residues. Trimming cost V 0 bases and J 5 bases, with 12 bases left between them. Germline V lookup: CDR1 SGHRS, CDR2 YFSETQ. The CDR3 protein is CASSLGELRDNEQFF. As DNA, the CDR3 is TGCGCCAGCAGCTTGGGGGAACTGAGAGACAATGAGCAGTTCTTC.

This chain uses TRBV7-3 with TRBJ1-2, with D maybe TRBD1 (5 bases). CDR1 and CDR2 from the germline V gene are SGHTA and FQGTGA. The CDR3 totals 16 residues. Trimming removed 3 bases from V and 0 bases from J, with 14 bases in between. The CDR3 nucleotides read TGTGCCAGCAGCTTCCTAGCGGACACGACTAACTATGGCTACACCTTC. The encoded protein is CASSFLADTTNYGYTF. Variable domain in full (rest from reference TRBV7-3 and TRBJ1-2): GAGVSQTPSNKVTEKGKYVELRCDPISGHTALYWYRQSLGQGPEFLIYFQGTGAADDSGLPNDRFFAVRPEGSVSTLKIQRTERGDSAVYLCASSFLADTTNYGYTFGSGTRLTVV.

The chain uses TRBV28 and TRBJ2-7; D may be TRBD2 (5 bases). The germline CDR1 and CDR2 sequences are MDHEN and SYDVKM. The CDR3 loop spans 12 amino acids. Trimming cost V 6 bases and J 4 bases, with 10 bases left between them. The CDR3 DNA reads as TGTGCCAGCAGATTGTCGGGGTACGAGCAGTACTTC. Translation: CASRLSGYEQYF.

In its sample, this clonotype was seen a few times. This chain links TRBV6-5 with TRBJ1-2, with 8 positions matching TRBD1. V lost 6 bases to trimming and J lost 7 bases; unmatched junction nucleotides: 10. Looked up from germline, CDR1 is MNHEY and CDR2 is SVGAGI. There are 14 residues in the CDR3. This CDR3 is CASRASDRDGGYTF. CDR3 sequence (DNA): TGTGCCAGCAGAGCCTCGGACAGGGACGGTGGCTACACCTTC.

This clonotype was counted only a few times. The gene calls are TRBV4-2 and TRBJ1-6; D not certain. This CDR3 has 15 amino acids. CDR1 is LGHNA and CDR2 is YNFKEQ in the germline V gene. Trimming pared 0 bases from V and 5 bases from J, leaving 8 bases between. CDR3 loop: CASSQEGHDNSPLHF. The CDR3, as DNA: TGTGCCAGCAGCCAAGAGGGCCACGATAATTCACCCCTCCACTTT.

This clonotype has ten or more counts. This chain connects TRBV7-2 to TRBJ2-1; D is ambiguous. The CDR3 is 14 residues long. Between the trimmed V and J ends, which lost 7 bases and 5 bases, there was a span of 15 bases. Germline V gene data show CDR1 as SGHTA and CDR2 as FQGNSA. The CDR3 region is CASTLPGFNNEQFF. The CDR3 DNA reads TGTGCCAGCACCCTCCCCGGGTTCAACAATGAGCAGTTCTTC.

This clonotype was recorded a few times. The genes are TRBV29-1 and TRBJ2-1, with D unresolved. The germline V and J ends were trimmed by 5 bases and 4 bases, with 12 bases remaining between them. This CDR3 is 13 amino acids long. Germline CDR1 SQVTM, CDR2 ANQGSEA. For the CDR3, the DNA is TGCAGCGTTCGAATAGCAACATACAATGAGCAGTTCTTC. Residues: CSVRIATYNEQFF.

The chain links TRBV6-2 or TRBV6-3 to TRBJ2-1; 9 bases agree with TRBD2. The V and J ends lost 4 bases and 6 bases, in that order; junction bases with no gene match: 10. The germline gives CDR1 MNHEY, CDR2 SVGEGT. The CDR3 contains 16 residues. The CDR3 sequence is CASSSPLAGTFNEQFF. CDR3 in DNA: TGTGCCAGCAGTTCCCCTCTAGCGGGAACTTTCAATGAGCAGTTCTTC.

This clonotype appeared a few times. This chain joins TRBV27 and TRBJ2-4, with TRBD2 as a possible D gene (6 bases). The CDR3 length is 16 residues. V lost 2 bases, J lost 1 base, and 12 bases lay in between. Germline CDR1 MNHEY, CDR2 SMNVEV (reference sequence). The CDR3 reads CASSLGTAGAKNIQYF. The CDR3 DNA reads TGTGCCAGCAGTTTAGGGACCGCGGGGGCCAAAAACATTCAGTACTTC.

There are many counts of this clonotype. The gene calls are TRBV7-3 and TRBJ2-7; perhaps TRBD1 as D (6 bases). CDR1 SGHTA and CDR2 FQGTGA come from the germline V gene. This CDR3 has 15 amino acids. V was trimmed by 0 bases and J by 5 bases, leaving 14 bases between them. DNA for the CDR3: TGTGCCAGCAGCTTAACGGGGACACCCCGGGACGAGCAGTACTTC. Its translation is CASSLTGTPRDEQYF. Based on the CDR3 plus reference TRBV7-3 and TRBJ2-7, the full variable domain is GAGVSQTPSNKVTEKGKYVELRCDPISGHTALYWYRQSLGQGPEFLIYFQGTGAADDSGLPNDRFFAVRPEGSVSTLKIQRTERGDSAVYLCASSLTGTPRDEQYFGPGTRLTVT.

At least ten counts were recorded for this clonotype. J is TRBJ2-2 and V is TRBV5-5; possible D gene TRBD2, 6 bases. The CDR3 length is 15 residues. Germline-derived CDR1 and CDR2 are SGHKS and YYEKEE (reference sequence). The ends were cut back, 0 bases at V and 5 bases at J, with 11 bases in the middle. In DNA form, the CDR3 reads TGTGCCAGCAGCTTGGGCGGGGCCCGAACCGGGGAGCTGTTTTTT. Translating gives CASSLGGARTGELFF.

This clonotype was counted ten times or more. The chain recombines TRBV4-1 with TRBJ2-7; 9 positions match TRBD1. The CDR3 is 15 amino acids. Losses at the gene ends were 0 bases for V and 2 bases for J; bases not matched to a gene: 2. The V gene's germline CDR1 is MGHRA and CDR2 YSYEKL. CDR3 DNA: TGCGCCAGCAGCCAAGAAAGGACAGGGGCCTACGAGCAGTACTTC. It translates to CASSQERTGAYEQYF.

V and J are TRBV7-9 and TRBJ1-2; a weak D match, TRBD1 (5 bases). V was shortened by 4 bases and J by 4 bases, with 19 bases between the two germline ends. The V gene's germline CDR1 is SEHNR and CDR2 FQNEAQ (reference sequence). This CDR3 is built from 16 residues. CDR3 bases: TGTGCCAGCAGCTCATCCCGGGACCGAACGGCCTATGGCTACACCTTC. Its translation: CASSSSRDRTAYGYTF.

This clonotype has a count of ten or more. V gene TRBV5-1 combines with J gene TRBJ1-1; weak D call: TRBD1 (6 bases). The length of the CDR3 is 15 residues. Trimming cost V 3 bases and J 1 base, with 13 bases left between them. Germline V lookup: CDR1 SGHRS, CDR2 YFSETQ. CDR3 protein: CASSYPGTTNTEAFF. Here the CDR3 DNA reads TGCGCCAGCAGCTATCCCGGGACAACGAACACTGAAGCTTTCTTT.

This clonotype has just a few counts. J is TRBJ2-2 and V is TRBV3-1; D is undetermined. CDR3 length: 14 amino acids. Deletions cut 7 bases from V and 0 bases from J, with 9 bases between. The germline V gene has CDR1 LGHDT and CDR2 YNNKEL (reference sequence). CDR3 nucleotides: TGTGCCAGCAAAATCCTCGCGAACACCGGGGAGCTGTTTTTT. Amino acids: CASKILANTGELFF.

This clonotype was detected ten times or more. The chain has TRBV27 and TRBJ2-1, with TRBD1 as a possible D gene (5 bases). The CDR3 runs to 16 residues. Trimming took off 2 bases at V and 4 bases at J, with 15 bases between the two ends. CDR1 MNHEY and CDR2 SMNVEV come from the germline V gene (reference sequence). The CDR3 sequence: CASSLGPRQTYNEQFF. The CDR3 region has the DNA TGTGCCAGCAGTTTAGGGCCGAGACAGACGTACAATGAGCAGTTCTTC.

The chain links TRBV12-3 or TRBV12-4 to TRBJ1-2; unclear D gene. V lost 2 bases, J lost 0 bases, and 7 bases lay in between. The CDR3 runs to 14 residues. The CDR3 DNA sequence: TGTGCCAGCAGTTTATCTAGTGCTAACTATGGCTACACCTTC. This codes for CASSLSSANYGYTF.